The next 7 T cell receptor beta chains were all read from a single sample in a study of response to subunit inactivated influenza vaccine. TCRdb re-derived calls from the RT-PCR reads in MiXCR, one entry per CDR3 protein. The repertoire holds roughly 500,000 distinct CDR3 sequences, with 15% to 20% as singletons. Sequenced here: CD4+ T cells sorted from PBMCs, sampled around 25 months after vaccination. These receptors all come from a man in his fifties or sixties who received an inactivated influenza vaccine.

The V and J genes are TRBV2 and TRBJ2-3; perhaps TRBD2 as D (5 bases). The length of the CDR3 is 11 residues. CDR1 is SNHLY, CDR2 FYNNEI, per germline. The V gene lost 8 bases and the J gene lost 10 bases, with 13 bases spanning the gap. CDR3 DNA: TGTGCCAGCCTTCTAGCTGGGGCGCAGTATTTT. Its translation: CASLLAGAQYF.

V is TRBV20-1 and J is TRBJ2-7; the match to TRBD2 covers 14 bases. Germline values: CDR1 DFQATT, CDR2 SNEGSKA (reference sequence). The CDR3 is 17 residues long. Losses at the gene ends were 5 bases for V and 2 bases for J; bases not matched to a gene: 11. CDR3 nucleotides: TGCAGTGCTCAAACCGGGACTAGCGGGGGTGGGCCCTACGAGCAGTACTTC. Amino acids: CSAQTGTSGGGPYEQYF.

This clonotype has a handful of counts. CDR3 DNA: TGCAGTGCTAGATCGGGTAGCGGTTCCTACAATGAGCAGTTCTTC. Its translation is CSARSGSGSYNEQFF. The chain is built from TRBV20-1 and TRBJ2-1; D might be TRBD2 (6 bases). V lost 2 bases to trimming and J lost 1 base, with 12 bases between them. Germline values: CDR1 DFQATT, CDR2 SNEGSKA (reference sequence). This CDR3 spans 15 amino acids.

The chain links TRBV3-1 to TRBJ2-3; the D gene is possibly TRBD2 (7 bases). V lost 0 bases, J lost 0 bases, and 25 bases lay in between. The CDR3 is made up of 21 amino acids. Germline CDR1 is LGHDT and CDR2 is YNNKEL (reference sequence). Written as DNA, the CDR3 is TGTGCCAGCAGCCAAGAAGGAGCGCGGGGGCCGGAGTTCCCTAGCACAGATACGCAGTATTTT. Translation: CASSQEGARGPEFPSTDTQYF.

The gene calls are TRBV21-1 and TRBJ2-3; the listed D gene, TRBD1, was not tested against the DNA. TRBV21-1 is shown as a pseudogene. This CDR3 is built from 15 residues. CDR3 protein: CASGNGTGPTDTQYF. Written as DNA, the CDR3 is TGTGCCAGCGGAAATGGGACAGGGCCCACAGATACGCAGTATTTT.

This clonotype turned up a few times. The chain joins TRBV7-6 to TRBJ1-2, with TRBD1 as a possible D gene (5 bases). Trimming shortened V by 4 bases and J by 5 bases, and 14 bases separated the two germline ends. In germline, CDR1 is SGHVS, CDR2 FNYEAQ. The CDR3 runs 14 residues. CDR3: CASSSGRAGYGYTF. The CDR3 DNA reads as TGTGCCAGCAGCTCAGGGCGGGCCGGTTATGGCTACACCTTC.

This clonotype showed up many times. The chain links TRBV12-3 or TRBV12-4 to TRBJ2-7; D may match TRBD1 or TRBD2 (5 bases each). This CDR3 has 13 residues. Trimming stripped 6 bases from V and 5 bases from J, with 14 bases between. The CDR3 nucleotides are TGTGCCAGCAGGCCCGGGGCGGCGGACGAGCAGTACTTC. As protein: CASRPGAADEQYF.